This T cell receptor beta chain came from a study of blood T cells in healthy people across ages. Study observations and caveats: The study found TCR beta diversity correlated strongly with naive T cell percentage.

This clonotype was counted at least ten times. Its cognate antigen is unknown. Every donor gave 8 to 10 milliliters of peripheral blood. For the second PCR, which ran for 7 to 11 cycles, a sample-barcoded 5' primer and a J-beta primer mix were used. Tagging of each cDNA molecule was performed by a template-switch adaptor with 12 random nucleotides. TCRdb re-called the 5' RACE reads through MiXCR, storing one row per CDR3 protein. The table lists more than 900,000 distinct CDR3 sequences, around 29% of them singletons. V was shortened by 3 bases and J by 2 bases, with 17 bases between the two germline ends. The CDR3 runs to 17 residues. Germline CDR1 reads MDHEN; CDR2 reads SYDVKM. Another study also made use of these data, one on T cells of mothers and their children.

This chain uses TRBV28 with TRBJ2-1; possibly TRBD2 for D (5 bases). This clonotype was sampled from a woman aged 40-49 years in good health. The sample consisted of blood. DNA for the CDR3: TGTGCCAGCAGTTTGGCCGAGGTCCTAGCCCCCTACAATGAGCAGTTCTTC. It translates to CASSLAEVLAPYNEQFF.